The following is a TCR beta chain sequence with its context. Its target antigen remains unknown. One base away there is no much larger clone; base qualities are not given. Set within a cohort of healthcare workers in London, UK, this nested case-control study involved weekly PCR testing of nasopharyngeal swabs along with blood sampling. Healthcare workers were recruited between 23 and 31 March 2020, during the week of the UK lockdown, and were followed weekly for up to about 16 weeks. CDR1 MNHEY and CDR2 SMNVEV were looked up in the germline V gene (reference sequence). At the junction V is shortened by 2 bases and J by 4 bases; bases outside the gene matches: 1. The CDR3 goes from the cysteine to the phenylalanine over 14 residues. CDR3 DNA only is kept here, 42 bases in frame from base 1. The library was prepared using 5' RACE. Sequencing was performed on a NextSeq 500. The TCR library protocol attached unique molecular identifiers to individual cDNA molecules to correct for sequencing error and PCR bias. Sequencing covered both TCR alpha and beta chains, and within each sample the abundances of alpha and beta sequences were tightly co-correlated. The original methods were these. V gene, J gene and CDR3 annotation of TCR sequences was performed with Decombinator V4. TCRs were defined as expanded if a significant change between any two time points was detected under a Poisson model with p below 0.0001. TCR abundances were normalised to the total number of TCRs sequenced per sample and were expressed as counts per million. TRAV1-2 paired with TRAJ12, TRAJ20 or TRAJ33 defined MAIT TCRs, while TRAV10 paired with TRAJ18 defined iNKT TCRs. VDJdb, accessed 1 November 2021, was searched for CMV, EBV and SARS-CoV-2 annotated TCRs, excluding TCRs annotated for multiple antigens. The public reads were reanalyzed by TCRdb: fastp trimming at Q25, MiXCR alignment, in-frame beta chains only. Every distinct CDR3 protein forms one entry, paired with its most common genes and DNA. What appears here as the V and J calls and clone size reflects TCRdb's work, not the paper's. This sample lists 70,000 to 90,000 distinct CDR3 sequences; 10% to 15% were detected once. The top ten hold about 3.4% of the sample.

These data come from a study of early T cells in non-severe SARS-CoV-2 infection listed by TCRdb under 2021. About the investigation overall: TCR sequencing used bulk RNA from unsorted whole blood, so alpha and beta chains could not be paired.

Paper-wide results and their limitations: Matching against VDJdb was skewed toward anti-spike CD8 responses, likely underestimated virus-specific expansions, and missed private and CD4 specificities.

This clonotype was obtained from an adult who was a healthcare worker with PCR-confirmed SARS-CoV-2 infection or an uninfected control (not recorded which). The sample was whole blood. The V and J segments used are TRBV27 and TRBJ2-1; TRBD2 matches 8 bases in the middle. The sequenced DNA is TGTGCCAGCAGTTTAACTAGCGGATACAATGAGCAGTTCTTC. It specifies CASSLTSGYNEQFF.